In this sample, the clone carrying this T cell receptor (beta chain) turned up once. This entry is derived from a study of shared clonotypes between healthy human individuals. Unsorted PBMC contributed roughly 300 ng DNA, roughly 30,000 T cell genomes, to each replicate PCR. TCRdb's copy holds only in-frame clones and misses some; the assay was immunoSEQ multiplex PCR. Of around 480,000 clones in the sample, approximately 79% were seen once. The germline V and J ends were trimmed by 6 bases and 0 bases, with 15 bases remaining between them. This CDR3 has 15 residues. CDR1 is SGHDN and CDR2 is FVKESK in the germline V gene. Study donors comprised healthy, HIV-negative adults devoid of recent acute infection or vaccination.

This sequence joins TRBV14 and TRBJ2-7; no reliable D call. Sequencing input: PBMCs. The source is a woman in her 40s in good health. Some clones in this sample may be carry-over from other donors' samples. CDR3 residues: CASSETGQSSYEQYF. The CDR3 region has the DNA TGTGCCAGCAGTGAAACGGGCCAGAGCTCCTACGAGCAGTACTTC. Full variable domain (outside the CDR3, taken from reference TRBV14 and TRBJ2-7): EAGVTQFPSHSVIEKGQTVTLRCDPISGHDNLYWYRRVMGKEIKFLLHFVKESKQDESGMPNNRFLAERTGGTYSTLKVQPAELEDSGVYFCASSETGQSSYEQYFGPGTRLTVT.